Included here is one T cell receptor (beta chain) sequence, with context. Its antigen remains unknown. The data were obtained in a study of CXCR3-negative and CXCR3-positive naive CD8 T cells. The authors prepared UMI-labeled TRB cDNA libraries by 5' RACE. TCRdb reanalyzed the 5' RACE reads, giving one entry per CDR3 protein sequence and no DNA. Reported are about 86,000 distinct CDR3 sequences; the ten largest clones contain around 0.82%. The germline V gene encodes CDR1 KGHSH and CDR2 LQKENI. The CDR3 has 15 amino acids. The study, taken as a whole, reports: Naive cells with CXCR3 showed TRB CDR3s that were more hydrophobic than those in CXCR3-negative naive cells. Partially decreased CXCR3 expression was recorded after cryopreservation, and fresh PBMCs were used in most assays.

The sequence came from a human donor in good health. Some clones in this sample may be carry-over from other donors' samples. The V and J genes are TRBV18 and TRBJ2-1; TCRdb's D gene call, TRBD2, goes unchecked for lack of DNA. Sample: naive CXCR3+ CD8+ T cells from blood. As to subset: CD45RO-CCR7+CD27+CD95- naive CD8+ T cells expressing CXCR3 (TNR3+). The CDR3 protein is CASSPGRSIYNEQFF.